This T cell receptor (beta chain) was recorded in a study of blood T cell repertoires in COVID-19. The CDR3 has 13 amino acids. Germline lookup yields CDR1 LNHDA and CDR2 SQIVND (reference sequence). Trimming took off 7 bases at V and 6 bases at J, with 15 bases between the two ends. TCRdb's copy holds only in-frame clones and misses some; the assay was immunoSEQ multiplex PCR. The sample has hundreds of thousands of clones; around 80% are singletons. This receptor was obtained from an elderly woman with acute or convalescent COVID-19. Source material: peripheral blood. The rearrangement links TRBV19 to TRBJ1-1; D gene unclear. CDR3 coding DNA: TGTGCCAGTAAACACCAGGAAAGAGCTGAAGCTTTCTTT. It translates to CASKHQERAEAFF.